These 10 T cell receptor beta chains came from one sample sequenced in a study of early T cells in non-severe SARS-CoV-2 infection. TCRdb fed the 5' RACE reads into MiXCR, producing one record per CDR3 protein. The sample contains 25,000 to 35,000 distinct CDR3 sequences, around 6% of which appear only once. The sample consisted of whole blood. The receptor source for this set is an adult who was a healthcare worker with PCR-confirmed SARS-CoV-2 infection or an uninfected control (not recorded which).

This clonotype was seen repeatedly, ten times or more. V usage is TRBV5-1 and J usage is TRBJ1-2; 9 positions match TRBD1. Unmatched junction bases numbered 18, after V lost 1 base and J lost 8 bases. Germline V CDR1 and CDR2: SGHRS, YFSETQ. The CDR3 is 18 amino acids. The CDR3, as DNA: TGCGCCAGCAGCTTGACCCCTCCCGGGACAGGGCCCTCTTGGGGCTACACCTTC. Its protein is CASSLTPPGTGPSWGYTF.

The chain combines TRBV29-1 with TRBJ1-1; the match to TRBD1 covers 7 bases. CDR1 and CDR2 (germline): SQVTM, ANQGSEA. This CDR3 is built from 14 residues. V shed 5 bases and J 0 bases; nucleotides not matched to a gene: 6. For the CDR3, the DNA is TGCAGCGTTCGAGAGACAGGGATGAACACTGAAGCTTTCTTT. This translates into CSVRETGMNTEAFF. Based on the CDR3 plus reference TRBV29-1 and TRBJ1-1, the full variable domain is SAVISQKPSRDICQRGTSLTIQCQVDSQVTMMFWYRQQPGQSLTLIATANQGSEATYESGFVIDKFPISRPNLTFSTLTVSNMSPEDSSIYLCSVRETGMNTEAFFGQGTRLTVV.

This clonotype showed up just a few times. The chain carries TRBV19 and TRBJ2-7; TRBD2 matches 9 bases. Germline CDR1 reads LNHDA; CDR2 reads SQIVND (reference sequence). The J segment lost 6 bases and the V segment lost 8 bases, leaving 11 bases of the junction unmatched. The CDR3 spans 14 residues. CDR3 sequence reads: CASGVSAGGREQYF. The CDR3 nucleotides read TGTGCCAGTGGTGTGTCAGCGGGAGGCCGCGAGCAGTACTTC.

This clonotype was counted many times. V gene TRBV30 combines with J gene TRBJ2-1; TRBD2 agrees at 14 bases. Trimming cost V 0 bases and J 5 bases; bases outside gene matches: 15. Germline CDR1 is GTSNPN and CDR2 is SVGIG (reference sequence). The CDR3 runs 20 residues. This chain's CDR3 is CAWSVFRLAGGSERNNEQFF. The DNA of the CDR3 is TGTGCCTGGAGTGTATTTCGACTAGCGGGAGGGTCTGAAAGGAACAATGAGCAGTTCTTC.

In its sample, this clonotype was seen many times. The gene calls are TRBV28 and TRBJ1-1; 9 bases are a match to TRBD1. CDR1 and CDR2 from the germline V gene are MDHEN and SYDVKM. The CDR3 extends over 15 amino acids. Trimming removed 5 bases from V and 6 bases from J; junction bases left unmatched: 10. CDR3 DNA sequence: TGTGCCAGCAGTCCTCACCTAACAGGGGGCTCTGAAGCTTTCTTT. Protein product: CASSPHLTGGSEAFF.

This clonotype was picked up many times. The rearrangement links TRBV6-6 to TRBJ1-5; weak D call: TRBD1 (6 bases). The CDR3 length is 14 residues. V lost 7 bases and J 4 bases, leaving 14 bases between the germline ends. CDR1 is MNHNY and CDR2 is SVGAGI in the germline V gene (reference sequence). The CDR3 DNA sequence: TGTGCCAGCACTGCCGACAGGCCAAATCAGCCCCAGCATTTT. Its protein is CASTADRPNQPQHF.

This clonotype occurred many times. The chain employs TRBV5-1 and TRBJ1-2; 9 nucleotides agree with TRBD1. V lost 0 bases to trimming and J lost 8 bases; unmatched junction nucleotides: 8. Germline lookup yields CDR1 SGHRS and CDR2 YFSETQ. The CDR3 is 15 residues long. CDR3 loop: CASSLGPGTGRGYTF. The CDR3 DNA sequence: TGCGCCAGCAGCTTGGGACCCGGGACAGGGAGAGGCTACACCTTC.

This clonotype was seen a few times. The rearrangement uses TRBV3-1 and TRBJ2-7; the D is unclear. The germline V gene encodes CDR1 LGHDT and CDR2 YNNKEL (reference sequence). Trimming stripped 2 bases from V and 0 bases from J, with 8 bases between. The CDR3 length is 14 residues. CDR3 in amino acids: CASSQPTVSYEQYF. Here the CDR3 DNA reads TGTGCCAGCAGCCAACCAACAGTCTCCTACGAGCAGTACTTC.

This clonotype was counted at least ten times. The gene calls are TRBV5-1 and TRBJ2-2; D is possibly TRBD1 or TRBD2 (5 bases each). CDR3 size: 15 residues. Germline CDR1 is SGHRS and CDR2 is YFSETQ. V was trimmed by 4 bases and J by 0 bases, leaving 10 bases between them. The CDR3 DNA is TGCGCCAGCAGCCGAGGGACGGCGAACACCGGGGAGCTGTTTTTT. This encodes CASSRGTANTGELFF. Complete variable domain (other parts from reference TRBV5-1 and TRBJ2-2): KAGVTQTPRYLIKTRGQQVTLSCSPISGHRSVSWYQQTPGQGLQFLFEYFSETQRNKGNFPGRFSGRQFSNSRSEMNVSTLELGDSALYLCASSRGTANTGELFFGEGSRLTVL.

By frequency in the sample, this clonotype is medium-sized. This chain joins TRBV7-9 and TRBJ2-1, with a weak D call TRBD2 (6 bases). V was trimmed by 5 bases and J by 9 bases, leaving 17 bases between them. Per germline, CDR1 SEHNR and CDR2 FQNEAQ (reference sequence). The CDR3 is 14 residues long. The CDR3 protein is CASSPWDSLTEQFF. As DNA, the CDR3 is TGTGCCAGCAGCCCCTGGGACTCCCTCACTGAGCAGTTCTTC.